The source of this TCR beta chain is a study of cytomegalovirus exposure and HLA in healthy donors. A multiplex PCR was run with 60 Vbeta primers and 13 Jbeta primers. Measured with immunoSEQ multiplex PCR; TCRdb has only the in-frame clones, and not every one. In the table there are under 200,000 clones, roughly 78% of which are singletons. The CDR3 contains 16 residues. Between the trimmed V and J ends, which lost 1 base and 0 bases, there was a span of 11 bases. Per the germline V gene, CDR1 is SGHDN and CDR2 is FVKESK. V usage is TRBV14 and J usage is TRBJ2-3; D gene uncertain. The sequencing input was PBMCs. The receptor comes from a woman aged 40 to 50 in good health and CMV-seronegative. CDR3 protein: CASSQANGWSTDTQYF. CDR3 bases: TGTGCCAGCAGCCAAGCGAACGGGTGGAGCACAGATACGCAGTATTTT.